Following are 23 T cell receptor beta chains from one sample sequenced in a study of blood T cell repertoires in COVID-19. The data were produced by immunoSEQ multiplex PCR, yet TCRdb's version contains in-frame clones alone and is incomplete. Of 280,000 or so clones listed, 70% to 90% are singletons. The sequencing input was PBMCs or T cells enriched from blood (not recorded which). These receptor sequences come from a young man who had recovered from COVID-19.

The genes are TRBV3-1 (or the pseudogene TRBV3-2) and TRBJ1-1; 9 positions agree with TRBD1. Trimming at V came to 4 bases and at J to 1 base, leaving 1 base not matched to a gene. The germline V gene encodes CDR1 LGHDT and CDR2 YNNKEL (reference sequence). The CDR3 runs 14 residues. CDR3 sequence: CASSPGQGNTEAFF. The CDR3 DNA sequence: TGTGCCAGCAGCCCGGGACAGGGGAACACTGAAGCTTTCTTT.

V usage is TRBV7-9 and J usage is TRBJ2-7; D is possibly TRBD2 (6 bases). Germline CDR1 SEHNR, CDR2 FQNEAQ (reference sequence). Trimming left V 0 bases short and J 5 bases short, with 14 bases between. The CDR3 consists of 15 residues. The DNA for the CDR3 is TGTGCCAGCAGCTTAGCCGGGACTCGCCCGCACGAGCAGTACTTC. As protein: CASSLAGTRPHEQYF. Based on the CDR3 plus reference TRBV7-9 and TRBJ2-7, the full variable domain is DTGVSQNPRHKITKRGQNVTFRCDPISEHNRLYWYRQTLGQGPEFLTYFQNEAQLEKSRLLSDRFSAERPKGSFSTLEIQRTEQGDSAMYLCASSLAGTRPHEQYFGPGTRLTVT.

CDR3 residues: CSVDQGAGNTEAFF. The CDR3 DNA reads TGCAGCGTTGACCAGGGGGCAGGTAACACTGAAGCTTTCTTT. The rearrangement links TRBV29-1 to TRBJ1-1; 8 bases agree with TRBD1. This CDR3 comprises 14 residues. The V gene's germline CDR1 is SQVTM and CDR2 ANQGSEA. The ends lost 3 bases at V and 2 bases at J; junction bases unmatched: 5.

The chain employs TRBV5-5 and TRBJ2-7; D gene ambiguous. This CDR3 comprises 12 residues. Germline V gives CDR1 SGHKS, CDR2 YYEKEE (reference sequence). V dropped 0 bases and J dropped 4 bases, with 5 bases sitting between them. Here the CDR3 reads CASSLDRYEQYF. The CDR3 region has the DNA TGTGCCAGCAGCTTGGACCGGTACGAGCAGTACTTC.

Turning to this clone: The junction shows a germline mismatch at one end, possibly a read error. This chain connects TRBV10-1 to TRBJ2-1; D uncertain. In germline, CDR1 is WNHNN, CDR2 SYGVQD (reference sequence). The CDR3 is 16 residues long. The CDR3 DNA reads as TGCGCCAGCAGTGAGAACCGACATATTTTCTACCATGAGCAGTTCTTC. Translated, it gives CASSENRHIFYHEQFF.

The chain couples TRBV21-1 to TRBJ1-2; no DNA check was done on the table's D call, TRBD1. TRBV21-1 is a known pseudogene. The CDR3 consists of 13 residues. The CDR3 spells CASSQQSNYGYTF. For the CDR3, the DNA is TGTGCCAGCAGCCAACAGTCTAACTATGGCTACACCTTC.

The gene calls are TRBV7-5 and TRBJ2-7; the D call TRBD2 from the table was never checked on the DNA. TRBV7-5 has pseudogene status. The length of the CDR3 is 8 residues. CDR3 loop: CARSFGEF. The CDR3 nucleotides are TGTGCCAGAAGCTTTGGGGAGTTC.

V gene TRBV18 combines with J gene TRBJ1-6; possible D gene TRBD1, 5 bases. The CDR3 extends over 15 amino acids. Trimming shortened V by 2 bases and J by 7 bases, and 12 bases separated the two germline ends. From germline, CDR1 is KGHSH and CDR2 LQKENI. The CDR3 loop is CASSPTGLENSPLHF. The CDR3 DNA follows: TGTGCCAGCTCACCAACGGGACTGGAGAATTCACCCCTCCACTTT.

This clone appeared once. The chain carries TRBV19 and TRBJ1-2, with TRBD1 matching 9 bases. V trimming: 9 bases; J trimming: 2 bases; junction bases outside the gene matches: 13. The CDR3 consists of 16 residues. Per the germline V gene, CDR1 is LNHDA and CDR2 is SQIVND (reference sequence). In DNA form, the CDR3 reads TGTGCCAGCGTCCGGGACAGGGAGGGTCAGAACTATGGCTACACCTTC. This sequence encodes CASVRDREGQNYGYTF.

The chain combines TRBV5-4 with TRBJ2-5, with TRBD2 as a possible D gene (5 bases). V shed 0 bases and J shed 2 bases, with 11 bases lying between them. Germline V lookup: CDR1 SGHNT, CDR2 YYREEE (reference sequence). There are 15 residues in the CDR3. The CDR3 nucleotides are TGTGCCAGCAGCTTGGGGCTCGGGGAACAAGAGACCCAGTACTTC. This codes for CASSLGLGEQETQYF.

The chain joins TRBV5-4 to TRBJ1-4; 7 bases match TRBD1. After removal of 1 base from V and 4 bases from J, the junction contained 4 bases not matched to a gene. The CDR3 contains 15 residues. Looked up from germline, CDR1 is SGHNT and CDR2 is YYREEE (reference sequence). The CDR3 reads CASSLYGTVNEKLFF. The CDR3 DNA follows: TGTGCCAGCAGCTTGTACGGGACAGTTAATGAAAAACTGTTTTTT.

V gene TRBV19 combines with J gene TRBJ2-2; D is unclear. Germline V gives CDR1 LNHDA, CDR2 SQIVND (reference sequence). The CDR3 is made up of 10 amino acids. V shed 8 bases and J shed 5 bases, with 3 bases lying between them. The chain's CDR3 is CASATGELFF. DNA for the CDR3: TGTGCCAGTGCGACCGGGGAGCTGTTTTTT. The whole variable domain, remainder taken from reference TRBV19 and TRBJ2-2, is DGGITQSPKYLFRKEGQNVTLSCEQNLNHDAMYWYRQDPGQGLRLIYYSQIVNDFQKGDIAEGYSVSREKKESFPLTVTSAQKNPTAFYLCASATGELFFGEGSRLTVL.

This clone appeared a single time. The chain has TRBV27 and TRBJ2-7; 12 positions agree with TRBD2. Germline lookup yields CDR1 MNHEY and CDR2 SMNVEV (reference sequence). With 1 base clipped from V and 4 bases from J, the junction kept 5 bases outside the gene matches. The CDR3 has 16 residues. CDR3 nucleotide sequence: TGTGCCAGCAGTTTATTCGCTAGCGGGGGGGAATACGAGCAGTACTTC. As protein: CASSLFASGGEYEQYF.

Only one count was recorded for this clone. The CDR3 spells CAVSRDTTSSGANVLTF. CDR3 DNA sequence: TGTGCCGTCAGCCGGGACACAACTTCCTCTGGGGCCAACGTCCTGACTTTC. The V gene is TRBV24-1, the J gene TRBJ2-6; D might be TRBD1 (6 bases). Germline-derived CDR1 and CDR2 are KGHDR and SFDVKD. V lost 12 bases, J lost 0 bases, and 20 bases lay in between. The CDR3 contains 17 residues.

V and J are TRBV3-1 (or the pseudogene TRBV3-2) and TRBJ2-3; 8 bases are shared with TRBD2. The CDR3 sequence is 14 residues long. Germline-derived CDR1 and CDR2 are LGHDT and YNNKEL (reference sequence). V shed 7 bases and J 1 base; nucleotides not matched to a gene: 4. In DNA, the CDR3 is TGTGCCAGCACCGCGCGGGGGGGCACAGATACGCAGTATTTT. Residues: CASTARGGTDTQYF.

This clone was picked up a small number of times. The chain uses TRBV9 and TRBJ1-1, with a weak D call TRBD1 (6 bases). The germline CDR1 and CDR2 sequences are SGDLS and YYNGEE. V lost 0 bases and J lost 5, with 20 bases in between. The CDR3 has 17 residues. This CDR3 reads CASSVGMGRLRGTEAFF. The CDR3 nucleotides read TGTGCCAGCAGCGTAGGGATGGGCCGCCTAAGGGGGACTGAAGCTTTCTTT.

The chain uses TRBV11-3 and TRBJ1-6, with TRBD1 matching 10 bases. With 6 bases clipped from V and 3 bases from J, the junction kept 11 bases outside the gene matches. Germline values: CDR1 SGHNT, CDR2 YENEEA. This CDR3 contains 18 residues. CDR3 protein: CASRPYGTGDVYNSPLHF. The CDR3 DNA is TGTGCCAGCAGACCATATGGGACAGGGGACGTCTATAATTCACCCCTCCACTTT.

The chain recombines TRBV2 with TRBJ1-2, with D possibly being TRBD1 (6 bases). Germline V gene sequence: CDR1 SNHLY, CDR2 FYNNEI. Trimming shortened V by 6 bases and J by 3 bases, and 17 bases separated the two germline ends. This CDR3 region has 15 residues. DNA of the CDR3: TGTGCCAGCAGGCTACAGGGAATATCATACTATGGCTACACCTTC. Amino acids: CASRLQGISYYGYTF.

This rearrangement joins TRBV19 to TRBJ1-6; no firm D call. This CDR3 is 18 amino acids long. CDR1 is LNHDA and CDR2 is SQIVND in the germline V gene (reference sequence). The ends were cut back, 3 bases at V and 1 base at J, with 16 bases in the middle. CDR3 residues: CASSIGGGGFSYNSPLHF. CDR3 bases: TGTGCCAGTAGTATCGGTGGAGGAGGGTTTTCCTATAATTCACCCCTCCACTTT.

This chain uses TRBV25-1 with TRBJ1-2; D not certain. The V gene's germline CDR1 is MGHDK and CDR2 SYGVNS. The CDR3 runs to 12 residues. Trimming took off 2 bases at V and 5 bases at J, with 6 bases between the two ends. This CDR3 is CASSELSYGYTF. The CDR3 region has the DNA TGTGCCAGCAGTGAACTGTCTTATGGCTACACCTTC.

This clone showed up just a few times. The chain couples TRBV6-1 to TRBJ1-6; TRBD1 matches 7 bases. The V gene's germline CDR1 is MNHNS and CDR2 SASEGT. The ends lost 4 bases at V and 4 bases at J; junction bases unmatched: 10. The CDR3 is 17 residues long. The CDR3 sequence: CASSGGGRGSYNSPLHF. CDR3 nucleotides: TGTGCCAGCAGTGGGGGAGGCAGGGGGTCTTATAATTCACCCCTCCACTTT.

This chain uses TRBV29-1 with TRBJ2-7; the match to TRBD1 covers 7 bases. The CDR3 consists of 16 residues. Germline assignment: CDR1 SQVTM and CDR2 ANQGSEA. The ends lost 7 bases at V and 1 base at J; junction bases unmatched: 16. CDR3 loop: CSAAGTDSHPSYEQYF. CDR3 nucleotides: TGCAGCGCCGCCGGGACAGACTCACACCCATCCTACGAGCAGTACTTC.

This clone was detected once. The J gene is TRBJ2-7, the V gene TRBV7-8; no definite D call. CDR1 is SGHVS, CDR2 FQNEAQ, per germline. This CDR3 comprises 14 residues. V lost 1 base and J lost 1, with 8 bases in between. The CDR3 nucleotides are TGTGCCAGCAGCTTAGTACAGAATTCCTACGAGCAGTACTTC. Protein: CASSLVQNSYEQYF.